This TCR beta chain was recorded in a study of T cell repertoires in cytomegalovirus infection. Study-wide context: It can be stated that public TCR beta signatures indicated CMV infection as well as a matching HLA type.

Regarding this clonotype: The antigen remains unidentified.

TCRdb fed the reads into MiXCR, producing one record per CDR3 protein. The profile shows some 100,000 distinct CDR3 sequences, more than 20% of them singletons. V was pared by 5 bases and J by 4 bases, with 17 bases of the junction left unmatched. The CDR3 extends over 17 amino acids. The germline V gene has CDR1 SGHVS and CDR2 FQNEAQ. Study-level findings and limits: The study identified carriers of CMV plus the relevant HLA from cumulative public TCR beta family frequency. In two of eight donors, the top clonotype was HLA-C-restricted CMV-specific.

This receptor was obtained from a human donor in good health (CMV status not recorded). Some clones in this sample may be carry-over from other donors' samples. The chain carries TRBV7-8 and TRBJ2-7, with TRBD1 identical over 7 bases. The specimen sequenced was CD8+ T cells from PBMCs. The CDR3 loop reads CASSQHGFRDSRYEQYF. CDR3 bases: TGTGCCAGCAGCCAACACGGTTTCCGGGACAGCAGATACGAGCAGTACTTC.